The rows below give T cell receptor beta chains drawn from one sample of a study of human T cells and chemical hapten exposure. In TCRdb, the RACE reads were re-called with MiXCR into one record per CDR3 protein. Here the sample spans 70,000 to 75,000 distinct CDR3 sequences, 25% to 40% being singletons. Source: whole blood, taken in connection with sensitization to the hapten diphenylcyclopropenone (DPC). The receptors originated from a man between 35 and 55 years old with alopecia areata. Some clones in this sample may be carry-over from other donors' samples. Each CDR3 is given with its conserved first and last residue. D genes are given only for firm matches. Only part of the rows carry a size: once, few, many, or a class if the clone is expanded.

- | - | TRBJ2-4 | TRBV28 | CASGSPIQYF | TGTGCCAGCGGTAGCCCCATTCAGTACTTC
- | TRBD1 | TRBJ2-3 | TRBV27 | CASLFRTGAGDTQYF | TGTGCCAGCCTTTTCCGGACAGGGGCTGGAGATACGCAGTATTTT
- | - | TRBJ1-6 | TRBV27 | CASSLSRRSAGGSPPHF | TGTGCCAGCAGTTTAAGTAGACGGTCGGCAGGTGGCTCACCCCCCCACTTT
few | TRBD1 | TRBJ1-2 | TRBV11-2 | CASSPGTGADYYGYTF | TGTGCCAGCAGCCCTGGGACAGGGGCGGATTATTATGGCTACACCTTC
- | - | TRBJ2-3 | TRBV4-2 | CASSQDVSSGTDTQYF | TGTGCCAGCAGCCAAGATGTGAGCTCCGGCACAGATACGCAGTATTTT
- | - | TRBJ1-2 | TRBV7-9 | CASSPGPLENYGYTF | TGTGCCAGCAGCCCTGGACCGCTCGAGAACTATGGCTACACCTTC
- | - | TRBJ1-1 | TRBV28 | CASSRTEAFF | TGTGCCAGCAGTCGAACTGAAGCTTTCTTT
- | TRBD2 | TRBJ2-3 | TRBV11-1 | CASSLYSPSGRLADTQYF | TGTGCCAGCAGCTTATATTCGCCGAGCGGGAGATTAGCAGATACGCAGTATTTT
few | TRBD1 | TRBJ2-7 | TRBV12-3/TRBV12-4 | CASSGPDRDYEQYF | TGTGCCAGCAGTGGACCCGACAGGGACTACGAGCAGTACTTC
few | - | TRBJ2-1 | TRBV28 | CASILGGGLYNEQFF | TGTGCCAGCATCCTGGGGGGCGGCCTGTACAATGAGCAGTTCTTC
few | - | TRBJ2-7 | TRBV20-1 | CSARGPSDYEQYF | TGCAGTGCTAGAGGCCCTAGCGACTACGAGCAGTACTTC
- | TRBD1 | TRBJ2-5 | TRBV28 | CASRSRGPETQYF | TGTGCCAGCAGGTCCAGGGGGCCAGAGACCCAGTACTTC
few | - | TRBJ2-3 | TRBV7-3 | CASSPGLERATDTQYF | TGTGCCAGCAGCCCCGGTTTAGAGCGGGCAACAGATACGCAGTATTTT
- | - | TRBJ2-7 | TRBV2 | CASSGNEQYF | TGTGCCAGCAGTGGGAACGAGCAGTACTTC
- | - | TRBJ1-1 | TRBV6-5 | CASSLRANTETFF | TGTGCCAGCAGTTTGCGGGCGAACACTGAAACTTTCTTT
- | - | TRBJ2-3 | TRBV7-8 | CASSLASHGGTDTQYF | TGTGCCAGCAGCTTAGCGTCCCATGGGGGCACAGATACGCAGTATTTT
- | - | TRBJ2-3 | TRBV7-9 | CASSPSEWEGTDTQYF | TGTGCCAGCAGCCCCAGCGAGTGGGAGGGCACAGATACGCAGTATTTT
many | - | TRBJ2-1 | TRBV18 | CASSSTNNEQFF | TGTGCCAGCTCATCCACGAACAATGAGCAGTTCTTC
- | - | TRBJ1-3 | TRBV28 | CASSLPQGANTIYF | TGTGCCAGCAGTTTACCACAGGGAGCGAACACCATATATTTT
- | - | TRBJ2-5 | TRBV20-1 | CSAQRYQETQYF | TGCAGTGCGCAGAGGTACCAAGAGACCCAGTACTTC
- | - | TRBJ1-1 | TRBV3-1 | CASSRSPVRNTEAFF | TGTGCCAGCAGCCGATCCCCTGTTAGGAACACTGAAGCTTTCTTT
- | - | TRBJ2-6 | TRBV7-9 | CASTRSGGANVLTF | TGTGCCAGCACCCGATCTGGGGGGGCCAACGTCCTGACTTTC
- | TRBD1 | TRBJ2-3 | TRBV10-3 | CAISEQTGGSRDTQYF | TGTGCCATCAGTGAACAGACAGGGGGCTCACGAGATACGCAGTATTTT
- | - | TRBJ1-1 | TRBV6-1 | CASSGATSHTEAFF | TGTGCCAGCAGCGGCGCCACAAGTCACACTGAAGCTTTCTTT
- | - | TRBJ1-4 | TRBV28 | CASSLGSSDSEEKLFF | TGTGCCAGCAGTTTAGGGTCCTCTGACTCGGAGGAAAAACTGTTTTTT
- | - | TRBJ2-3 | TRBV6-6 | CASRTRAPSTDTQYF | TGTGCCAGCAGAACAAGGGCACCCTCCACAGATACGCAGTATTTT
few | - | TRBJ1-1 | TRBV7-8 | CASSMELNTEAFF | TGTGCCAGCAGCATGGAATTGAACACTGAAGCTTTCTTT
- | - | TRBJ2-5 | TRBV5-1 | CASSSQGLRETQYF | TGCGCCAGCAGCTCTCAGGGTTTGAGAGAGACCCAGTACTTC
few | - | TRBJ2-3 | TRBV4-3 | CASSQSTLETYTDTQYF | TGCGCCAGCAGCCAGTCCACCCTAGAAACCTACACAGATACGCAGTATTTT
few | - | TRBJ1-2 | TRBV10-1 | CASSDAGNYGYTF | TGCGCCAGCAGTGACGCAGGGAACTATGGCTACACCTTC
- | - | TRBJ2-3 | TRBV20-1 | CSVGSGGSTDTQYF | TGCAGCGTAGGTTCCGGCGGGAGCACAGATACGCAGTATTTT
few | TRBD2 | TRBJ2-2 | TRBV12-3/TRBV12-4 | CASKSPGGHAGELFF | TGTGCCAGCAAATCCCCGGGAGGGCATGCCGGGGAGCTGTTTTTT